This T cell receptor beta chain was sequenced for a study of shared clonotypes between healthy human individuals. Only in-frame clones appear in the TCRdb table, and some are missing; sequencing was by immunoSEQ multiplex PCR. The data contain 1.4 million to 1.5 million clones, around 97% of them singletons. CDR3 length: 16 amino acids. CDR1 is SGHDT and CDR2 is YYEEEE in the germline V gene. Trimming removed 0 bases at V and 0 bases at J, with 13 bases between. The sequence was obtained from a man aged 30 to 39 in good health. Sequences were obtained from naive CD4+ T cells sorted from blood. Subset described: CD45RA+ positively selected. This chain uses TRBV5-6 with TRBJ2-7; D is ambiguous. The CDR3 sequence: CASSLGGVVSSYEQYF. The CDR3 nucleotides read TGTGCCAGCAGCTTGGGGGGTGTTGTAAGCTCCTACGAGCAGTACTTC.